This T cell receptor (beta chain) was captured by sequencing in a study of graft-versus-host responses after intestinal transplantation. Overall study context: In this cohort, recipients had multivisceral, liver-intestinal, or isolated intestinal transplants. The whole recipient group had anti-thymocyte globulin induction followed by tacrolimus and steroids for around 3 years. Regarding the study as a whole: Graft-versus-host to host-versus-graft clonal ratios in allografts were high in patients with graft-donor T cell macrochimerism. Detected in recipient marrow were GvH clones, some of which were first observed in ileum or blood.

Notes on this clone: Its specificity is unknown.

Only in-frame clones appear in the TCRdb table, and some are missing; sequencing was by immunoSEQ multiplex PCR. The sample has about 71,000 clones, less than 95% seen once; the top ten hold 1.3%. The source is a human donor who received an intestinal transplant. The sequencing used unstimulated CD8+ T cells sorted from spleen or lymph node cells, collected before intestinal transplant.

CDR3 region: CATAGLAGFENTGELFF. The CDR3 DNA sequence: TGTGCCACCGCGGGACTAGCGGGGTTTGAGAACACCGGGGAGCTGTTTTTT. V is TRBV19 and J is TRBJ2-2; 13 bases agree with TRBD2. The CDR3 runs 17 residues. V lost 10 bases and J lost 1; bases outside the gene matches: 9. Germline loops: CDR1 LNHDA, CDR2 SQIVND (reference sequence).